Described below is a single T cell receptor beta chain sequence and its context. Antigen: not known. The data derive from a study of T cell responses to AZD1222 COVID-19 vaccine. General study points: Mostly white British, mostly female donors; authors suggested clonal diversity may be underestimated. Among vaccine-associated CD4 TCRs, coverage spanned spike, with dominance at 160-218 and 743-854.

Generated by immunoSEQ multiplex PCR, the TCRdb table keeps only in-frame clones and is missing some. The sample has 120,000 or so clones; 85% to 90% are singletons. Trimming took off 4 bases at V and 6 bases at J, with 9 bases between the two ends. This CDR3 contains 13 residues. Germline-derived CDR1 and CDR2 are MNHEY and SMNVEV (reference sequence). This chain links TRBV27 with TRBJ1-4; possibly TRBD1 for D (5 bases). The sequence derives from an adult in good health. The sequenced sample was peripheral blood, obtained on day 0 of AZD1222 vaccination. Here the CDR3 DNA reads TGTGCCAGCAGTTCAGACAGTTATGAAAAACTGTTTTTT. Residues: CASSSDSYEKLFF.